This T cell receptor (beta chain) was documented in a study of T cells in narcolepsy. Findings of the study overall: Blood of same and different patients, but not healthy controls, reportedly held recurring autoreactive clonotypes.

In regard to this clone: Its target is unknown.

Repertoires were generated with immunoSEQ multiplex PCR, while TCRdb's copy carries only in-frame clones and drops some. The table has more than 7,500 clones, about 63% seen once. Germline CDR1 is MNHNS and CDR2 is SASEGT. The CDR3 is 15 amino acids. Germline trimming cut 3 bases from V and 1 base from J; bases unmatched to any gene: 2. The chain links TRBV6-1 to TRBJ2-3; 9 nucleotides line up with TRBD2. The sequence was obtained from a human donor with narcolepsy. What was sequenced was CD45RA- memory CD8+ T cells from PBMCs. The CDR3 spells CASSDLAGGTDTQYF. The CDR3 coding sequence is TGTGCCAGCAGTGATTTAGCGGGGGGCACAGATACGCAGTATTTT.